The rows below give T cell receptor beta chains drawn from one sample of a study of T cells after yellow fever vaccination. TCRdb re-derived calls from the 5' RACE reads in MiXCR, one entry per CDR3 protein. Among over 250,000 distinct CDR3 sequences listed, 5.2% were seen once. The source material was CD4+ T cells sorted from PBMCs, sampled on the day of the yellow fever booster vaccination. These receptors all come from a man younger than 35 who received the YFV17D yellow fever vaccine. Each CDR3 is given without its conserved first and last residue.

J | V | CDR3
TRBJ1-1 | TRBV7-8 | ASSISLTGPVGTEAF
TRBJ2-1 | TRBV4-1 | ASSQERASSYNEQF
TRBJ2-6 | TRBV7-3 | ASSRTGGSGANVLT
TRBJ2-7 | TRBV10-3 | ATKGGLSSYEQY
TRBJ2-5 | TRBV7-7 | ASSFSQGFQETQY
TRBJ2-6 | TRBV4-2 | ASSQGTGGASGANVLT
TRBJ1-1 | TRBV11-2 | ASSDKGRHTEAF
TRBJ2-3 | TRBV29-1 | SAGGWAGVADTQY
TRBJ1-5 | TRBV16 | ASSQWFGNQPQH
TRBJ2-5 | TRBV7-7 | ASSLGLLQSGETQY
TRBJ2-1 | TRBV7-9 | ASSHKVRVGRNEQF
TRBJ1-1 | TRBV10-3 | AISETTGEAF
TRBJ2-5 | TRBV12-3/TRBV12-4 | ASSSQRETQY
TRBJ2-5 | TRBV6-5 | ASSYSNRRGETQY
TRBJ1-4 | TRBV18 | ASSYNRDEKLF
TRBJ1-1 | TRBV7-9 | ASSANGAETEAF
TRBJ2-2 | TRBV5-6 | ASSFRGNTGELF
TRBJ2-7 | TRBV7-2 | ASSLDPYNEQY
TRBJ1-5 | TRBV7-9 | ASSSSRDQPQH
TRBJ1-1 | TRBV20-1 | SARDFSGAGTEAF
TRBJ2-2 | TRBV6-6 | ASSYARRGGNGELF
TRBJ2-6 | TRBV6-1 | ASLLDRGTFPARSGANVLT
TRBJ1-1 | TRBV28 | ASSHAGQGDTEAF
TRBJ1-2 | TRBV4-2 | ASSQAGTGSGYGYT
TRBJ1-6 | TRBV12-3/TRBV12-4 | ASKREGFNSPLH
TRBJ2-3 | TRBV10-3 | AIMSSDTQY
TRBJ2-7 | TRBV5-1 | ASSFAAGGNYEQY
TRBJ1-4 | TRBV6-2/TRBV6-3 | ASSYSGRWREKLF
TRBJ2-2 | TRBV18 | ASSPATVNRELF
TRBJ2-3 | TRBV19 | ASSEQALEDTQY
TRBJ1-2 | TRBV12-3/TRBV12-4 | ASSLGYDRGGYT
TRBJ2-5 | TRBV18 | ASSPGTSSLQETQY
TRBJ2-5 | TRBV7-9 | ASSPGGYQETQY
TRBJ1-2 | TRBV6-5 | ASSHRDVDYGYT
TRBJ1-6 | TRBV27 | ASSHDRFLHSPLH
TRBJ2-5 | TRBV12-2 | ASRLQGETQY
TRBJ2-1 | TRBV7-2 | ASSPPRGRFYNEQF
TRBJ1-3 | TRBV7-9 | ASSAPRGPGNTIY
TRBJ1-2 | TRBV30 | AWSDNNYGYT